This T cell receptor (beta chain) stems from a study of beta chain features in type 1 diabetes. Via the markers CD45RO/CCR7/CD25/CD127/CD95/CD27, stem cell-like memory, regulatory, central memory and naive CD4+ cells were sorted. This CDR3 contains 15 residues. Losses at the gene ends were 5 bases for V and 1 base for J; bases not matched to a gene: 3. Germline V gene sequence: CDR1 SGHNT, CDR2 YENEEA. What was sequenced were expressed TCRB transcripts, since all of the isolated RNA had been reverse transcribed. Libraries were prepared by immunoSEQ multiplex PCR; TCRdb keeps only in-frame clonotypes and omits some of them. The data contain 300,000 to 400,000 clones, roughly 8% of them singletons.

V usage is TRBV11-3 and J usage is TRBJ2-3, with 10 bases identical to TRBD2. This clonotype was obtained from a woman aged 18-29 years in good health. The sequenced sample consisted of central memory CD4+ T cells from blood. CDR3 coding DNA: TGTGCCAGCAGCCTAGCGGGGGCTGGCACAGATACGCAGTATTTT. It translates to CASSLAGAGTDTQYF.